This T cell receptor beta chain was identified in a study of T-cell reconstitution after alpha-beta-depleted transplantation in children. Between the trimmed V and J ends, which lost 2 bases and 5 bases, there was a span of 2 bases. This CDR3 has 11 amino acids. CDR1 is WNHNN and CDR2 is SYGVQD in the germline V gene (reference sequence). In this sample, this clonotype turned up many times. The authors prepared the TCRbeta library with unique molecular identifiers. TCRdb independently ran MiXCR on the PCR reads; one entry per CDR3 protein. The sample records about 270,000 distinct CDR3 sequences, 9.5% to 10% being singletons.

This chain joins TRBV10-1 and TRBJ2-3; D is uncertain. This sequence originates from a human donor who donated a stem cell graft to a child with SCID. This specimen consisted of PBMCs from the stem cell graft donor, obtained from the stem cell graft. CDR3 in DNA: TGCGCCAGCAGTGAGCTAGATACGCAGTATTTT. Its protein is CASSELDTQYF.